This TCR beta chain was identified in a study of cytomegalovirus exposure and HLA in healthy donors. The overall study: Earlier sequencing of 150 million to 200 million T cells yielded 90 million to 140 million unique TCR beta sequences. The study, taken as a whole, reports: Upon later analysis, TCR association rates were observed to vary by HLA locus, being highest for DRB1 and lowest for HLA-C. A later analysis found most CMV-associated TCR beta chains apparently HLA-restricted. Per a prior analysis, the majority of TCR beta V segments were productive roughly 87% or roughly 30% of the time.

Germline values: CDR1 SGHRS, CDR2 YFSETQ. The CDR3 covers 14 residues. V shed 3 bases and J shed 0 bases, with 10 bases lying between them. This clone has more than one count but fewer than ten. What it recognizes is unknown. Primers: 60 Vbeta forward and 13 Jbeta reverse. The table came from immunoSEQ multiplex PCR; TCRdb's copy has only in-frame clones and leaves some out. Of some 120,000 clones detected, around 81% appear once; the ten largest clones hold more than 1%. The chain is built from TRBV5-1 and TRBJ2-7, with TRBD1 as a possible D gene (6 bases). This sequence originates from a female donor in good health and CMV-seronegative. The sequenced material came from PBMCs. CDR3 amino acids: CASSSPTGSYEQYF. CDR3 in DNA: TGCGCCAGCAGCTCCCCGACAGGCTCCTACGAGCAGTACTTC.